Listed here are 3 T cell receptor beta chains from one sample, sequenced in a study of vaccination effects on CD4 cells after COVID-19. ViraFEST assay sequencing came after antigen-specific CD4+ T cells were expanded with viral peptide pools. Cells that had been cultured for 10 days were the source of isolated CD4+ T cells. Convalescent patients had PCR-confirmed SARS-CoV-2 infection between March and December 2020. Their antigens remain unidentified. TCRdb's copy holds only in-frame clones and misses some; the assay was immunoSEQ multiplex PCR. The repertoire holds more than 20,000 clones, with 75% to 85% as singletons. This specimen consisted of CD4+ T cells from PBMCs cultured with a peptide pool, obtained before COVID-19 vaccination. The receptor source for this set is a human donor who had a prior SARS-CoV-2 infection.

The J gene is TRBJ2-5, the V gene TRBV10-3, with no clear D. Trimming took 4 bases from V and 4 from J, leaving 10 bases between them. This CDR3 comprises 13 residues. The V gene's germline CDR1 is ENHRY and CDR2 SYGVKD. The DNA of the CDR3 is TGTGCCATCAGTGTAAGCTTAGGAGAGACCCAGTACTTC. It is translated as CAISVSLGETQYF.

The chain combines TRBV3-1 (or the pseudogene TRBV3-2) with TRBJ2-7, with TRBD1 matching over 10 bases. Germline-derived CDR1 and CDR2 are LGHDT and YNNKEL (reference sequence). This CDR3 comprises 15 residues. Trimming at V came to 2 bases and at J to 5 bases, leaving 6 bases not matched to a gene. The CDR3 sequence: CASSQWTGGKDEQYF. The CDR3 region has the DNA TGTGCCAGCAGCCAATGGACAGGGGGAAAGGACGAGCAGTACTTC.

This sequence joins TRBV7-2 and TRBJ1-1; D is unresolved. The CDR3 has 15 amino acids. Deletions cut 1 base from V and 1 base from J, with 10 bases between. Per germline, CDR1 SGHTA and CDR2 FQGNSA. For the CDR3, the DNA is TGTGCCAGCAGCTTAGTGGTATTGGGGAACACTGAAGCTTTCTTT. Protein product: CASSLVVLGNTEAFF.